This TCR beta chain was recorded in a study of blood T cell repertoires in COVID-19. Using immunoSEQ multiplex PCR, the repertoire was profiled, and TCRdb retains in-frame clones only, with some absent. Found here are 150,000 to 200,000 clones, 88% of them singletons; the top ten hold roughly 6%. With V trimmed by 0 bases and J by 4 bases, 6 bases remained unmatched. Germline CDR1 SGHKS, CDR2 YYEKEE (reference sequence). CDR3 size: 15 residues. The sequence was collected from a man aged 35-49 years with active or convalescent COVID-19. Sequencing was carried out using peripheral blood. The gene calls are TRBV5-5 and TRBJ1-2; 7 bases align to TRBD1. The chain's CDR3 is CASSLVGTAGYGYTF. The CDR3 nucleotides are TGTGCCAGCAGCTTGGTGGGGACAGCGGGCTATGGCTACACCTTC.